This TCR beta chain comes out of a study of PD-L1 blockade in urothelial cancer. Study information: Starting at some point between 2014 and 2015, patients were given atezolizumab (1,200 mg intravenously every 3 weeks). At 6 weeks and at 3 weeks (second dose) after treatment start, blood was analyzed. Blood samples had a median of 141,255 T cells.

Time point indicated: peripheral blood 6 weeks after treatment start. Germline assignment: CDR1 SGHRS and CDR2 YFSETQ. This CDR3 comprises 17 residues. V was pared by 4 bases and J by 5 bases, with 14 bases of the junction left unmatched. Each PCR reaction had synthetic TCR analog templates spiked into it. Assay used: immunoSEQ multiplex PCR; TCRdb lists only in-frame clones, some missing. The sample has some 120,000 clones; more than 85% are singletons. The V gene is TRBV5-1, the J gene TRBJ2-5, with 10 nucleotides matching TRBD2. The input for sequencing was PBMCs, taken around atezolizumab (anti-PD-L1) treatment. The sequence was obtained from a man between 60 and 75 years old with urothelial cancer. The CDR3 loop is CASSQYSSGGRGETQYF. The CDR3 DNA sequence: TGCGCCAGCAGCCAATATTCTAGCGGGGGCCGAGGGGAGACCCAGTACTTC.